This T cell receptor (beta chain) was obtained from a study of spatial heterogeneity in lung cancer. Across the whole study: A strong correlation was found between TCR transcript counts in tumor regions and a T cell module score derived from matched bulk RNA-seq. Each distinct TCR and UMI combination averaged more than ten appearances in raw reads.

One entry per CDR3 protein results from TCRdb running MiXCR on the 5' RACE reads. The table includes more than 9,000 distinct CDR3 sequences, approximately 8.2% detected once. Findings of the study overall: In tumors, expanded intratumoral alpha and beta TCR counts tracked mutation counts. Expanded TCR counts, ubiquitous and regional, correlated respectively with ubiquitous and regional nonsynonymous mutation counts.

V was cut by 2 bases and J by 2 bases, with 12 bases left in between. The CDR3 covers 16 residues. Germline V gene data show CDR1 as SGHVS and CDR2 as FQNEAQ. Time point denoted: sample taken at primary tumor resection. A total of 72 untreated early-stage non-small cell lung cancer patients served as donors. This clonotype was seen ten or more times. The antigen is unknown. This receptor was obtained from a male donor with early-stage non-small cell lung cancer. The chain is built from TRBV7-8 and TRBJ2-2; D possibly corresponds to TRBD2 (7 bases). Sequencing used lung tumor tissue, obtained at surgery. The CDR3 is CASSLRGGSNTGELFF. CDR3 sequence (DNA): TGTGCCAGCAGCTTACGCGGGGGCTCTAACACCGGGGAGCTGTTTTTT.